These 18 T cell receptor beta chains came from one sample sequenced in a study of blood T cell repertoires in COVID-19 (dated by TCRdb to between 2020 and 2021). The method behind the library was the immunoSEQ multiplex PCR assay. TCRdb retrieved this table from immuneACCESS and kept in-frame rearrangements only. Not all clones are present; in checked studies, unresolved V genes account for under half, and no reason is known for the remainder. For this sample there are more than 85,000 clones; 88% appear just once. The ten biggest clones cover 5.5% to 6.5% of the sample. The sequenced sample was peripheral blood. These TCRs come from a woman aged 55 to 70 with acute or convalescent COVID-19.

The chain couples TRBV5-5 to TRBJ1-2; D remains unclear. CDR3 length equals 14 residues. Between the trimmed V and J ends, which lost 0 bases and 7 bases, there was a span of 13 bases. From germline, CDR1 is SGHKS and CDR2 YYEKEE (reference sequence). The CDR3 loop is CASSLAVQTSGYTF. Written as DNA, the CDR3 is TGTGCCAGCAGCTTGGCCGTTCAAACGAGTGGCTACACCTTC.

The chain employs TRBV7-9 and TRBJ1-6; D remains unclear. The CDR3 covers 12 residues. CDR1 is SEHNR, CDR2 FQNEAQ, per germline (reference sequence). Trimming left V 3 bases short and J 6 bases short, with 3 bases between. CDR3 DNA sequence: TGTGCCAGCAGCTTCCTTAATTCACCCCTCCACTTT. It translates to CASSFLNSPLHF.

The V gene is TRBV3-1 (or the pseudogene TRBV3-2), the J gene TRBJ1-2; D gene uncertain. The germline V gene has CDR1 LGHDT and CDR2 YNNKEL (reference sequence). The CDR3 extends over 12 amino acids. V lost 0 bases and J 7 bases, leaving 6 bases between the germline ends. CDR3 in amino acids: CASSQEGSGYTF. Here the CDR3 DNA reads TGTGCCAGCAGCCAAGAGGGGAGTGGCTACACCTTC.

The J gene is TRBJ1-2, the V gene TRBV19; 7 bases align to TRBD1. The ends lost 3 bases at V and 4 bases at J; junction bases unmatched: 8. The germline V gene encodes CDR1 LNHDA and CDR2 SQIVND (reference sequence). The CDR3 length is 15 residues. The CDR3 reads CASSIGDRTFYGYTF. In DNA, the CDR3 is TGTGCCAGTAGTATCGGGGACAGAACATTCTATGGCTACACCTTC.

Here the CDR3 reads CASSTGTSGNNEQFF. CDR3 nucleotides: TGCGCCAGCAGCACCGGGACTAGCGGGAACAATGAGCAGTTCTTC. This rearrangement joins TRBV5-1 to TRBJ2-1; 13 bases are shared with TRBD2. CDR3 length: 15 amino acids. The V gene end was trimmed by 4 bases and the J gene end by 5 bases; junction bases not matched to a gene: 3. Germline CDR1 SGHRS, CDR2 YFSETQ. Supplemented by reference TRBV5-1 and TRBJ2-1, the full variable domain reads KAGVTQTPRYLIKTRGQQVTLSCSPISGHRSVSWYQQTPGQGLQFLFEYFSETQRNKGNFPGRFSGRQFSNSRSEMNVSTLELGDSALYLCASSTGTSGNNEQFFGPGTRLTVL.

This clone appeared a single time. The genes are TRBV30 and TRBJ1-2; TRBD1 agrees at 8 bases. The germline V gene encodes CDR1 GTSNPN and CDR2 SVGIG (reference sequence). V trimming: 4 bases; J trimming: 8 bases; junction bases outside the gene matches: 9. This CDR3 has 13 residues. For the CDR3, the DNA is TGTGCCTGGATAAGGCAGGGGGCCGGGGGCTACACCTTC. Amino acids: CAWIRQGAGGYTF.

Note on this clone: Sequence at one end of the junction differs from germline and may be a read error. V and J are TRBV9 and TRBJ2-1, with 10 positions matching TRBD2. The CDR3 extends over 15 amino acids. Looked up from germline, CDR1 is SGDLS and CDR2 is YYNGEE. For the CDR3, the DNA is TGTGCCAGCAGCTTAGCGGGAGGATCCTTCAATGAGCAGTTCTTC. Encoded protein: CASSLAGGSFNEQFF. Full variable domain (missing parts from reference TRBV9 and TRBJ2-1): DSGVTQTPKHLITATGQRVTLRCSPRSGDLSVYWYQQSLDQGLQFLIQYYNGEERAKGNILERFSAQQFPDLHSELNLSSLELGDSALYFCASSLAGGSFNEQFFGPGTRLTVL.

This rearrangement joins TRBV7-2 to TRBJ1-3; D is perhaps TRBD1 (5 bases). V was cut by 2 bases and J by 0 bases, with 8 bases left in between. Germline V gene data show CDR1 as SGHTA and CDR2 as FQGNSA. The CDR3 covers 15 residues. CDR3 sequence: CASSLQGRSGNTIYF. Written as DNA, the CDR3 is TGTGCCAGCAGCTTACAGGGCCGCTCTGGAAACACCATATATTTT.

The rearrangement links TRBV2 to TRBJ1-2; TRBD1 is a possible D gene (5 bases). Germline loops: CDR1 SNHLY, CDR2 FYNNEI. V was shortened by 10 bases and J by 0 bases, with 12 bases between the two germline ends. The CDR3 runs 13 residues. This CDR3 is CAIRDLTNYGYTF. DNA for the CDR3: TGTGCCATCCGGGACTTAACTAACTATGGCTACACCTTC.

This clone came up a few times. The V and J genes are TRBV6-5 and TRBJ2-3; D not resolved. The CDR3 is 13 amino acids. CDR1 and CDR2 from the germline V gene are MNHEY and SVGAGI. V dropped 7 bases and J dropped 4 bases, with 12 bases sitting between them. The CDR3: CASTPYMADTQYF. CDR3 nucleotide sequence: TGTGCCAGCACCCCCTATATGGCAGATACGCAGTATTTT.

This chain joins TRBV28 and TRBJ1-1; TRBD1 matches 11 bases. The CDR3 sequence is 15 residues long. Germline CDR1 is MDHEN and CDR2 is SYDVKM. With 4 bases clipped from V and 5 bases from J, the junction kept 6 bases outside the gene matches. This CDR3 reads CASSWGDRGDTEAFF. The DNA of the CDR3 is TGTGCCAGCAGTTGGGGGGACAGGGGGGATACTGAAGCTTTCTTT.

The chain combines TRBV5-1 with TRBJ2-5, with D possibly being TRBD1 (5 bases). This CDR3 has 14 amino acids. CDR1 and CDR2 from the germline V gene are SGHRS and YFSETQ. Trimming took 4 bases from V and 0 from J, leaving 10 bases between them. The CDR3 DNA is TGCGCCAGCAGCCTAGGGGCGTACCAAGAGACCCAGTACTTC. This gives the protein CASSLGAYQETQYF.

The chain links TRBV6-5 to TRBJ2-3; D is unresolved. Trimming removed 5 bases at V and 0 bases at J, with 12 bases between. The CDR3 sequence is 15 residues long. CDR1 MNHEY and CDR2 SVGAGI come from the germline V gene. The CDR3 coding sequence is TGTGCCAGCAGTACCTTGGCGACTAGCACAGATACGCAGTATTTT. Its protein product is CASSTLATSTDTQYF.

The table lists this clone with a count of one. The chain is built from TRBV19 and TRBJ2-5; 11 positions match TRBD2. There are 15 residues in the CDR3. The V gene's germline CDR1 is LNHDA and CDR2 SQIVND (reference sequence). The ends lost 6 bases at V and 4 bases at J; junction bases unmatched: 7. The DNA for the CDR3 is TGTGCCAGTAGGAGCCTAGCGGGAGGAGGAGAGACCCAGTACTTC. This codes for CASRSLAGGGETQYF. The full variable domain, with the rest looked up from reference TRBV19 and TRBJ2-5, is DGGITQSPKYLFRKEGQNVTLSCEQNLNHDAMYWYRQDPGQGLRLIYYSQIVNDFQKGDIAEGYSVSREKKESFPLTVTSAQKNPTAFYLCASRSLAGGGETQYFGPGTRLLVL.

CDR3 nucleotides: TGTGCCTCCGGGGGGTCTGGCTACACCTTC. This encodes CASGGSGYTF. The chain joins TRBV19 to TRBJ1-2; possible D gene TRBD1, 5 bases. Per the germline V gene, CDR1 is LNHDA and CDR2 is SQIVND (reference sequence). The CDR3 totals 10 residues. V was shortened by 11 bases and J by 7 bases, with 11 bases between the two germline ends.

CDR3 amino acids: CATSRETGINTEAFF. The DNA for the CDR3 is TGTGCCACCAGCAGAGAAACGGGTATAAACACTGAAGCTTTCTTT. The chain uses TRBV15 and TRBJ1-1; D is undetermined. This CDR3 has 15 amino acids. The V and J ends lost 0 bases and 2 bases respectively, with 10 bases between them. The germline gives CDR1 LNHNV, CDR2 YYDKDF (reference sequence).

V gene TRBV6-6 combines with J gene TRBJ2-1; tentative D call: TRBD2 (6 bases). The V end lost 4 bases, the J end lost 6 bases, and 16 bases lay between the germline ends. This CDR3 region has 15 residues. The germline V gene encodes CDR1 MNHNY and CDR2 SVGAGI (reference sequence). CDR3 nucleotide sequence: TGTGCCAGCAGTTCCGACGCATGGCGGGGCAATGAGCAGTTCTTC. Residues: CASSSDAWRGNEQFF.

The rearrangement joins TRBV28 to TRBJ2-1; the match to TRBD2 covers 14 bases. Germline CDR1 is MDHEN and CDR2 is SYDVKM. The CDR3 is 18 residues long. V gave up 6 bases and J gave up 10 bases; unmatched junction bases: 17. The CDR3 nucleotides are TGTGCCAGCAGCCTAGGGACAGGGGGACTAGCGGGAGTAAACGAGCAGTTCTTC. It specifies CASSLGTGGLAGVNEQFF.